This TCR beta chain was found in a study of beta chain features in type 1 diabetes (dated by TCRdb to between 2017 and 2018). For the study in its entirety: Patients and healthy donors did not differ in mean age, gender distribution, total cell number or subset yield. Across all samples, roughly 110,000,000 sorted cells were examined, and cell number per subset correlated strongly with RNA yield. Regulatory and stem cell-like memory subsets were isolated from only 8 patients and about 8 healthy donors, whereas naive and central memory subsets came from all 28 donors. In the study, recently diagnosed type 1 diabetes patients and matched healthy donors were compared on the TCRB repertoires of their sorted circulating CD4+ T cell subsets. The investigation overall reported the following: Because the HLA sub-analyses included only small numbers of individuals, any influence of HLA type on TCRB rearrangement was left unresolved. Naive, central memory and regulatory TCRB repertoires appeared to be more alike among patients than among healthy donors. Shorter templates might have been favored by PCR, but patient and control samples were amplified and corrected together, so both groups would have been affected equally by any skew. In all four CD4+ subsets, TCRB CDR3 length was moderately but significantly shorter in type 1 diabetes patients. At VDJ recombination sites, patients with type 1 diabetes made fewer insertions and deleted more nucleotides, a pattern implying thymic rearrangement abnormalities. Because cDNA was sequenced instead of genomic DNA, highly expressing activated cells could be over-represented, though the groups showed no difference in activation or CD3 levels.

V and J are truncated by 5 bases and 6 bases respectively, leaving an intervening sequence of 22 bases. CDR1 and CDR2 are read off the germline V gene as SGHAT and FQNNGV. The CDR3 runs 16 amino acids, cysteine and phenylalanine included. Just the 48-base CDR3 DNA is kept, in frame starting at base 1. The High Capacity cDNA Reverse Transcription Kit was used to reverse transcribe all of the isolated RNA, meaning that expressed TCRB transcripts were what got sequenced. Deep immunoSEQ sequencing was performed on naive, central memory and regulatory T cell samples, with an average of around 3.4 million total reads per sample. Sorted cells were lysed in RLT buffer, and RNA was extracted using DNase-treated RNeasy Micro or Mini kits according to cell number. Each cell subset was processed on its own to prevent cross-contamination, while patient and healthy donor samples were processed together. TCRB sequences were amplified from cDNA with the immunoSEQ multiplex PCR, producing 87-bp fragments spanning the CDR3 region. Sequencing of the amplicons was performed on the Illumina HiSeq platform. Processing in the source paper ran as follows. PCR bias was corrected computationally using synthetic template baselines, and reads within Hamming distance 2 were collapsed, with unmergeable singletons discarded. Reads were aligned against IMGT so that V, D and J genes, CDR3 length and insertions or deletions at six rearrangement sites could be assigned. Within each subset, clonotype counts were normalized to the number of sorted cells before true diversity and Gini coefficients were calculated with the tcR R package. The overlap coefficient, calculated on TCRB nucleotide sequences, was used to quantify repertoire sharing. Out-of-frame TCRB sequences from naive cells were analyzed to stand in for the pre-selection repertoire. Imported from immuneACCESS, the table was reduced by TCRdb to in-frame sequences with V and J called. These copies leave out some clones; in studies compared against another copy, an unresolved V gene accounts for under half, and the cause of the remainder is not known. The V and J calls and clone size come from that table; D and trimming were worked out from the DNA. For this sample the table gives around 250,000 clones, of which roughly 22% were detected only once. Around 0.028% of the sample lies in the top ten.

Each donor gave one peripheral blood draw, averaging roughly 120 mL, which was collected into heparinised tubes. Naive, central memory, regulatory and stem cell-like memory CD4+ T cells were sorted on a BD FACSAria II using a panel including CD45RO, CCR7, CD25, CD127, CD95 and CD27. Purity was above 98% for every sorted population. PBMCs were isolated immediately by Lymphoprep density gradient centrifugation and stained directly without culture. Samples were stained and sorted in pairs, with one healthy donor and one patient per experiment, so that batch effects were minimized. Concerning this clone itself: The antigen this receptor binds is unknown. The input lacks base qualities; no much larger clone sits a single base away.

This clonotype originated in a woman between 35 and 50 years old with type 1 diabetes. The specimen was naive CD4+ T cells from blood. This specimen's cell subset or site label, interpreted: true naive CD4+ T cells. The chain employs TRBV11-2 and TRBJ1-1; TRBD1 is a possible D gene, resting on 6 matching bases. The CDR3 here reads CASSPPRGLGGPEAFF. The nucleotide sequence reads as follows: TGTGCCAGCAGCCCCCCCCGGGGCCTGGGGGGGCCTGAAGCTTTCTTT.